This TCR beta chain was recorded in a study of shared clonotypes between healthy human individuals. This table comes from immunoSEQ multiplex PCR, and its TCRdb copy is limited to in-frame clones, with some not included. The profile shows around 690,000 clones, roughly 91% of them singletons. This CDR3 is 16 amino acids long. Trimming removed 0 bases at V and 3 bases at J, with 15 bases between. From germline, CDR1 is SGHRS and CDR2 YFSETQ. This clone was recorded once. The sequence was obtained from a man aged 18 to 29 in good health. Some clones in this sample may be carry-over from other donors' samples. The genes are TRBV5-1 and TRBJ1-1; possibly TRBD1 for D (6 bases). The specimen was memory CD8+ T cells from PBMCs. The subset here: CD45RO+ cells pooled with CCR7-negative TemRA cells. CDR3 DNA sequence: TGCGCCAGCAGCTTGGAGGGGGGACGTAGGGACACTGAAGCTTTCTTT. Protein: CASSLEGGRRDTEAFF.